This T cell receptor beta chain originates from a study of blood T cell repertoires in COVID-19. Study-wide background: The United States, Italy and Spain were the sources of the acute and convalescent COVID-19 samples.

As handled by the study authors: Researchers report that nucleated cell counts were estimated from reference gene primer amplification. TCRdb's table, derived via immunoSEQ multiplex PCR, lists solely in-frame clones and lacks some. For V, J and clone size, that table is used; D and trimming come from the DNA. The sample lists 200,000 to 250,000 clones, about nine tenths seen once, with roughly 2.4% in the top ten. This receptor was obtained from a woman in her fifties or sixties with acute or convalescent COVID-19. The material sequenced was peripheral blood.

The CDR3 region has the DNA TGTGCCAGCAGTGAATCCCCGACAGGGGTAAATGAGCAGTTCTTC. This gives the protein CASSESPTGVNEQFF. J is TRBJ2-1 and V is TRBV25-1; 8 positions agree with TRBD1. With 1 base clipped from V and 7 bases from J, the junction kept 6 bases outside the gene matches. Germline CDR1 and CDR2: MGHDK and SYGVNS. The CDR3 totals 15 residues.